The 18 T cell receptor beta chains given below trace back to one sample, sequenced in a study of vaccination and CD4 T cells after COVID-19. Indicated treatment: approximately 9-day PBMC culture with coronavirus spike peptide pools or control peptides (ViraFEST assay). Ahead of the COVID-19 pandemic (2011-2018), the CD4+ T cells of the unexposed donor were collected. The Oncomine TCR Beta short-read assay sequenced DNA from cultured CD4+ T cells. TCRdb re-derived calls from the PCR reads in MiXCR, one entry per CDR3 protein. Of 6,500 or so distinct CDR3 sequences in the sample, around 50% were seen once. No antigen has been assigned to these receptors. Material for sequencing was CD4+ T cells from blood, cultured in vitro. These TCRs come from a human donor in good health.

This chain uses TRBV5-1 with TRBJ2-7; D might be TRBD2 (5 bases). The CDR3 totals 13 residues. CDR1 and CDR2 from the germline V gene are SGHRS and YFSETQ. V lost 4 bases and J lost 6, with 14 bases in between. The chain's CDR3 is CASSHSRRSEQYF. As DNA, the CDR3 is TGCGCCAGCAGCCATAGTAGGAGGAGCGAGCAGTACTTC.

This rearrangement joins TRBV6-1 to TRBJ2-3; 7 bases align to TRBD2. The germline V gene has CDR1 MNHNS and CDR2 SASEGT. With 2 bases clipped from V and 7 bases from J, the junction kept 6 bases outside the gene matches. This CDR3 contains 14 residues. In nucleotides, the CDR3 is TGTGCCAGCAGTGAACAAGCGGGGTTCCATACGCAGTATTTT. This codes for CASSEQAGFHTQYF.

In DNA, the CDR3 is TGTGCCAGCAGCTTAGGAGGAATCCTTAATTCACCCCTCCACTTT. The encoded protein is CASSLGGILNSPLHF. This chain uses TRBV7-2 with TRBJ1-6; D call uncertain. Trimming shortened V by 1 base and J by 6 bases, and 10 bases separated the two germline ends. Germline values: CDR1 SGHTA, CDR2 FQGNSA. The CDR3 extends over 15 amino acids.

The J gene is TRBJ1-2, the V gene TRBV20-1; D possibly corresponds to TRBD1 (6 bases). With 3 bases removed from V and 7 bases from J, the gap between germline ends came to 18 bases. CDR3 length: 14 residues. Germline CDR1 and CDR2: DFQATT and SNEGSKA (reference sequence). This CDR3 reads CSASDTTPRGGYTF. The CDR3 DNA sequence: TGCAGTGCTAGCGACACCACCCCCAGGGGTGGCTACACCTTC.

This clonotype has more than one count but fewer than ten. V usage is TRBV24-1 and J usage is TRBJ2-3; D ambiguous. V lost 6 bases, J lost 4 bases, and 19 bases lay in between. This CDR3 comprises 16 residues. Looked up from germline, CDR1 is KGHDR and CDR2 is SFDVKD. CDR3 amino acids: CATSFRMVGGADTQYF. Written as DNA, the CDR3 is TGTGCCACCAGTTTTCGAATGGTTGGTGGGGCAGATACGCAGTATTTT.

This clonotype was counted only a few times. This chain connects TRBV21-1 to TRBJ2-7; TRBD1 was called by the table and not checked on the DNA. TRBV21-1 represents a pseudogene. The CDR3 loop spans 17 amino acids. The CDR3 bases are TGTGCCAGCAGCAATGGGCCCTTCGGGACAAGGGGCTACGAGCAGTACTTC. Amino acid sequence: CASSNGPFGTRGYEQYF.

In this sample, this clonotype turned up a few times. J is TRBJ2-3 and V is TRBV6-1; tentatively, D is TRBD2 (5 bases). CDR3 length: 14 amino acids. Germline assignment: CDR1 MNHNS and CDR2 SASEGT. Trimming shortened V by 7 bases and J by 3 bases, and 14 bases separated the two germline ends. The chain's CDR3 is CASTNLGGTDTQYF. The CDR3 DNA reads TGTGCCAGCACCAACCTAGGAGGAACAGATACGCAGTATTTT.

The chain combines TRBV6-5 with TRBJ1-1; no firm D call. This CDR3 spans 13 amino acids. The V gene lost 0 bases and the J gene lost 7 bases, with 9 bases spanning the gap. Germline lookup yields CDR1 MNHEY and CDR2 SVGAGI. CDR3 residues: CASSYSTRSEAFF. CDR3 nucleotides: TGTGCCAGCAGTTACTCGACGAGGAGTGAAGCTTTCTTT.

The chain joins TRBV10-3 to TRBJ1-5, with 7 bases matching TRBD1. The J segment lost 7 bases and the V segment lost 3 bases, leaving 9 bases of the junction unmatched. There are 15 residues in the CDR3. Germline V gene data show CDR1 as ENHRY and CDR2 as SYGVKD. CDR3 residues: CAISELAGGSQPQHF. For the CDR3, the DNA is TGTGCCATCAGTGAATTGGCAGGGGGTAGCCAGCCCCAGCATTTT.

The chain joins TRBV3-1 to TRBJ1-2; a possible D gene is TRBD1 (5 bases). V gave up 2 bases and J gave up 6 bases, with 7 bases separating them. Germline V gives CDR1 LGHDT, CDR2 YNNKEL (reference sequence). The CDR3 is made up of 12 amino acids. Here the CDR3 DNA reads TGTGCCAGCAGCCAAACAGGCCATGGCTACACCTTC. Its protein product is CASSQTGHGYTF. Full variable domain (missing parts from reference TRBV3-1 and TRBJ1-2): DTAVSQTPKYLVTQMGNDKSIKCEQNLGHDTMYWYKQDSKKFLKIMFSYNNKELIINETVPNRFSPKSPDKAHLNLHINSLELGDSAVYFCASSQTGHGYTFGSGTRLTVV.

The rearrangement links TRBV15 to TRBJ1-2; TRBD1 might be the D (5 bases). The CDR3 is 15 residues long. Per germline, CDR1 LNHNV and CDR2 YYDKDF (reference sequence). Trimming pared 0 bases from V and 8 bases from J, leaving 16 bases between. The chain's CDR3 is CATSRDHEGRGGYTF. CDR3 nucleotides: TGTGCCACCAGCAGAGATCACGAGGGGCGCGGAGGCTACACCTTC.

The chain is built from TRBV6-1 and TRBJ1-1; D is unresolved. Germline CDR1 and CDR2: MNHNS and SASEGT. V lost 6 bases and J 3 bases, leaving 14 bases between the germline ends. The CDR3 consists of 14 residues. The CDR3: CASSRAISDTEAFF. The CDR3 DNA sequence: TGTGCCAGCAGCCGCGCGATTTCGGACACTGAAGCTTTCTTT.

About this clonotype: At one boundary the junction diverges from the germline segment, which might be a read error. The chain employs TRBV5-8 and TRBJ1-1; D remains unclear. Germline CDR1 SGHTS, CDR2 YDEGEE. This CDR3 contains 10 residues. CDR3: CASSLFSFLF. The CDR3 DNA reads as TGTGCCAGCAGCTTGTTCTCATTCCTCTTT.

By share, this clonotype counts as large (0.1 to 1%). The J gene is TRBJ2-3, the V gene TRBV27; 9 nucleotides match TRBD2. The V and J ends lost 7 bases and 4 bases, in that order; junction bases with no gene match: 9. CDR3 length: 15 residues. Germline CDR1 MNHEY, CDR2 SMNVEV (reference sequence). The CDR3 reads CASIASGIASDTQYF. The CDR3 nucleotides are TGTGCCAGCATAGCTAGCGGGATAGCGTCAGATACGCAGTATTTT.

The rearrangement uses TRBV11-2 and TRBJ2-5, with D tentatively TRBD1 (6 bases). This CDR3 has 17 residues. From germline, CDR1 is SGHAT and CDR2 FQNNGV. V lost 3 bases and J lost 3, with 20 bases in between. The CDR3 DNA reads TGTGCCAGCAGCTTGGGGCTGGGTGGTAGGGGGAAAGAGACCCAGTACTTC. It translates to CASSLGLGGRGKETQYF.

This clonotype appeared a few times. CDR3 sequence reads: CASSKRDRGLVNTEAFF. CDR3 coding DNA: TGTGCCAGCAGCAAGAGGGACAGGGGGCTTGTGAACACTGAAGCTTTCTTT. V usage is TRBV21-1 and J usage is TRBJ1-1; TRBD1 is the table's D call and was not checked against the DNA. TRBV21-1 is marked as a pseudogene. The CDR3 runs to 17 residues.

This clonotype was seen a handful of times. The CDR3 DNA reads TGTGCCTGGAGTGTACAGGGGATCGCCACTGAAGCTTTCTTT. This translates into CAWSVQGIATEAFF. This chain links TRBV30 with TRBJ1-1; 7 positions agree with TRBD1. From germline, CDR1 is GTSNPN and CDR2 SVGIG (reference sequence). The CDR3 contains 14 residues. Trimming at V came to 0 bases and at J to 4 bases, leaving 5 bases not matched to a gene.

This chain connects TRBV28 to TRBJ1-4; D unresolved. Between the trimmed V and J ends, which lost 6 bases and 7 bases, there was a span of 12 bases. This CDR3 comprises 13 residues. Germline V lookup: CDR1 MDHEN, CDR2 SYDVKM. CDR3 sequence (DNA): TGTGCCAGCAGCCTCAGAACAAGTGAAAAACTGTTTTTT. Protein: CASSLRTSEKLFF.